These 26 T cell receptor beta chains came from one sample sequenced in a study of OX40 agonist ivuxolimab in advanced cancers. Using immunoSEQ multiplex PCR, the repertoire was profiled, and TCRdb retains in-frame clones only, with some absent. The sample has around 69,000 clones; around 89% are singletons. The sequencing used CD4+ or CD8+ T cells sorted from blood, collected in a trial of the OX40 agonist ivuxolimab. All receptors derive from an adult with an advanced solid tumor such as melanoma, head and neck, liver or kidney cancer.

The rearrangement joins TRBV10-3 to TRBJ2-1; D call uncertain. CDR1 and CDR2 from the germline V gene are ENHRY and SYGVKD. The CDR3 contains 14 residues. Trimming removed 5 bases at V and 4 bases at J, with 12 bases between. The CDR3 coding sequence is TGTGCCATCAGTTACTCCGATATTTACAATGAGCAGTTCTTC. Its translation is CAISYSDIYNEQFF.

The chain couples TRBV28 to TRBJ1-5, with D possibly being TRBD1 (5 bases). The CDR3 runs 13 residues. Germline V gives CDR1 MDHEN, CDR2 SYDVKM. V was trimmed by 5 bases and J by 5 bases, leaving 10 bases between them. In DNA form, the CDR3 reads TGTGCCAGCAGTGGGGGGAGAGATCAGCCCCAGCATTTT. Protein product: CASSGGRDQPQHF.

This clone was seen once. The V and J genes are TRBV2 and TRBJ2-1; a weak D match, TRBD2 (6 bases). The CDR3 length is 15 residues. V gave up 5 bases and J gave up 6 bases, with 17 bases separating them. Germline lookup yields CDR1 SNHLY and CDR2 FYNNEI. The CDR3 region is CASSPAGYDLNEQFF. The CDR3, as DNA: TGTGCCAGCAGTCCCGCGGGATATGACCTCAATGAGCAGTTCTTC.

This clone came up a few times. This chain joins TRBV14 and TRBJ1-1; D unresolved. CDR3 length: 15 residues. V was pared by 4 bases and J by 4 bases, with 16 bases between. CDR1 and CDR2 from the germline V gene are SGHDN and FVKESK. For the CDR3, the DNA is TGTGCCAGCAGCCTCCAGACGACTACGGGCACTGAAGCTTTCTTT. Residues: CASSLQTTTGTEAFF. Based on the CDR3 plus reference TRBV14 and TRBJ1-1, the full variable domain is EAGVTQFPSHSVIEKGQTVTLRCDPISGHDNLYWYRRVMGKEIKFLLHFVKESKQDESGMPNNRFLAERTGGTYSTLKVQPAELEDSGVYFCASSLQTTTGTEAFFGQGTRLTVV.

In its sample, this clone was seen once. This rearrangement joins TRBV6-1 to TRBJ2-3; 9 nucleotides line up with TRBD2. The CDR3 runs 15 residues. Germline CDR1 reads MNHNS; CDR2 reads SASEGT. After removal of 6 bases from V and 5 bases from J, the junction contained 9 bases not matched to a gene. CDR3 residues: CASSMLAGLKDTQYF. The CDR3 bases are TGTGCCAGCAGCATGCTAGCGGGGTTGAAAGATACGCAGTATTTT.

In the case of this clone: Other DNA sequences from this sample encode an identical CDR3 as well. The chain carries TRBV18 and TRBJ2-5, with TRBD2 matching 11 bases. The CDR3 has 15 amino acids. V trimming: 6 bases; J trimming: 0 bases; junction bases outside the gene matches: 3. Germline CDR1 KGHSH, CDR2 LQKENI. The CDR3: CASSSTSGDQETQYF. Written as DNA, the CDR3 is TGTGCCAGCTCCTCGACTAGCGGGGACCAAGAGACCCAGTACTTC.

This chain links TRBV7-9 with TRBJ1-1; TRBD1 is a possible D gene (6 bases). The CDR3 totals 13 residues. V dropped 4 bases and J dropped 6 bases, with 12 bases sitting between them. Germline CDR1 and CDR2: SEHNR and FQNEAQ (reference sequence). In DNA form, the CDR3 reads TGTGCCAGCAGCTCGACAGGTCTACCTGAAGCTTTCTTT. It is translated as CASSSTGLPEAFF.

This chain links TRBV6-1 with TRBJ1-2; weak D call: TRBD1 (6 bases). The CDR3 is made up of 14 amino acids. The germline V and J ends were trimmed by 1 base and 5 bases, with 11 bases remaining between them. Germline CDR1 is MNHNS and CDR2 is SASEGT. The CDR3: CASSEVVRGYGYTF. CDR3 DNA: TGTGCCAGCAGTGAAGTTGTAAGGGGGTATGGCTACACCTTC.

J is TRBJ1-6 and V is TRBV5-1, with D tentatively TRBD1 (5 bases). Germline V gene lookup returns CDR1 SGHRS and CDR2 YFSETQ. This CDR3 is built from 17 residues. Trimming shortened V by 1 base and J by 0 bases, and 11 bases separated the two germline ends. In DNA form, the CDR3 reads TGCGCCAGCAGCTTGACATTTGGGGGCTCCTATAATTCACCCCTCCACTTT. Translated: CASSLTFGGSYNSPLHF.

The rearrangement uses TRBV5-4 and TRBJ2-5; D might be TRBD2 (6 bases). Germline V gene lookup returns CDR1 SGHNT and CDR2 YYREEE (reference sequence). The CDR3 is 15 amino acids. Trimming took off 4 bases at V and 3 bases at J, with 16 bases between the two ends. CDR3 sequence reads: CASSQDRTGEETQYF. CDR3 in DNA: TGTGCCAGCAGCCAAGATCGCACGGGGGAAGAGACCCAGTACTTC.

The V call is TRBV6-5, the J call TRBJ2-5; 10 bases line up with TRBD2. The CDR3 runs to 13 residues. With 7 bases clipped from V and 6 bases from J, the junction kept 5 bases outside the gene matches. From germline, CDR1 is MNHEY and CDR2 SVGAGI. The CDR3 sequence is CASKREGDKTQYF. The CDR3 DNA is TGTGCCAGCAAGCGGGAGGGCGATAAGACCCAGTACTTC.

This clone was recorded only once. V usage is TRBV6-1 and J usage is TRBJ1-4, with no clear D. The CDR3 runs 16 residues. Deletions cut 1 base from V and 0 bases from J, with 9 bases between. Germline CDR1 and CDR2: MNHNS and SASEGT. CDR3 protein: CASSEVAHSTNEKLFF. The CDR3 nucleotides are TGTGCCAGCAGTGAAGTGGCTCATTCAACTAATGAAAAACTGTTTTTT.

This chain links TRBV13 with TRBJ2-3; D remains unclear. Germline CDR1 and CDR2: PRHDT and FYEKMQ (reference sequence). Trimming took off 2 bases at V and 4 bases at J, with 7 bases between the two ends. The CDR3 spans 13 residues. In DNA, the CDR3 is TGTGCCAGCAGCTTACAGGTAGCAGATACGCAGTATTTT. This gives the protein CASSLQVADTQYF. The whole variable domain, remainder taken from reference TRBV13 and TRBJ2-3, is AAGVIQSPRHLIKEKRETATLKCYPIPRHDTVYWYQQGPGQDPQFLISFYEKMQSDKGSIPDRFSAQQFSDYHSELNMSSLELGDSALYFCASSLQVADTQYFGPGTRLTVL.

This clone was observed a single time. The chain couples TRBV7-9 to TRBJ2-7, with D perhaps assigned TRBD1 or TRBD2 (5 bases each). The V and J ends lost 1 base and 4 bases respectively, with 8 bases between them. The CDR3 runs to 13 residues. Germline assignment: CDR1 SEHNR and CDR2 FQNEAQ (reference sequence). CDR3 DNA sequence: TGTGCCAGCAGCTTAGGCAGGGAGTACGAGCAGTACTTC. As protein: CASSLGREYEQYF. The complete variable domain, with remaining parts taken from reference TRBV7-9 and TRBJ2-7, reads DTGVSQNPRHKITKRGQNVTFRCDPISEHNRLYWYRQTLGQGPEFLTYFQNEAQLEKSRLLSDRFSAERPKGSFSTLEIQRTEQGDSAMYLCASSLGREYEQYFGPGTRLTVT.

This clone was seen once. The V gene is TRBV5-1, the J gene TRBJ2-1, with D possibly called TRBD1 or TRBD2 (6 bases each). The CDR3 contains 16 residues. Per the germline V gene, CDR1 is SGHRS and CDR2 is YFSETQ. Trimming took 0 bases from V and 7 from J, leaving 17 bases between them. The CDR3 DNA reads as TGCGCCAGCAGCTTGGGGGTAGGGGGGCCGGGAAATGAGCAGTTCTTC. Its translation: CASSLGVGGPGNEQFF.

The chain couples TRBV28 to TRBJ1-1; the match to TRBD1 covers 9 bases. The CDR3 is 16 residues long. V gave up 6 bases and J gave up 1 base; unmatched junction bases: 9. Germline lookup yields CDR1 MDHEN and CDR2 SYDVKM. Here the CDR3 DNA reads TGTGCCAGCAGCCCTAACAGGGGGCTGGGGAACACTGAAGCTTTCTTT. This sequence encodes CASSPNRGLGNTEAFF.

CDR3 sequence: CASSLPPGETQYF. CDR3 DNA: TGTGCCAGCAGCTTACCCCCAGGAGAGACCCAGTACTTC. The rearrangement links TRBV7-9 to TRBJ2-5; unclear D gene. CDR3 length equals 13 residues. In germline, CDR1 is SEHNR, CDR2 FQNEAQ (reference sequence). Trimming left V 2 bases short and J 4 bases short, with 8 bases between.

The chain links TRBV9 to TRBJ2-1; 8 nucleotides align to TRBD2. Germline-derived CDR1 and CDR2 are SGDLS and YYNGEE. The CDR3 has 15 residues. V lost 0 bases to trimming and J lost 4 bases; unmatched junction nucleotides: 3. The CDR3, as DNA: TGTGCCAGCAGCGTAGTTACTAGCGGATACAATGAGCAGTTCTTC. Amino acids: CASSVVTSGYNEQFF. The variable domain in full, with the rest retrieved from reference TRBV9 and TRBJ2-1, is DSGVTQTPKHLITATGQRVTLRCSPRSGDLSVYWYQQSLDQGLQFLIQYYNGEERAKGNILERFSAQQFPDLHSELNLSSLELGDSALYFCASSVVTSGYNEQFFGPGTRLTVL.

This sequence joins TRBV18 and TRBJ1-2; D is possibly TRBD1 (5 bases). V was shortened by 4 bases and J by 7 bases, with 10 bases between the two germline ends. The CDR3 totals 12 residues. The germline gives CDR1 KGHSH, CDR2 LQKENI. CDR3 nucleotide sequence: TGTGCCAGCTCACGCAGGGACGGTGGCTACACCTTC. It is translated as CASSRRDGGYTF.

The chain links TRBV10-3 to TRBJ2-7; D might be TRBD1 (6 bases). The ends were cut back, 4 bases at V and 0 bases at J, with 16 bases in the middle. CDR1 ENHRY and CDR2 SYGVKD come from the germline V gene. The CDR3 extends over 16 amino acids. The chain's CDR3 is CAISGLDRKRSYEQYF. CDR3 nucleotides: TGTGCCATCAGTGGGTTGGACAGAAAACGCTCCTACGAGCAGTACTTC.

The chain uses TRBV6-6 and TRBJ2-1; D gene uncertain. CDR3 length: 15 amino acids. CDR1 is MNHNY, CDR2 SVGAGI, per germline (reference sequence). Trimming cost V 4 bases and J 7 bases, with 17 bases left between them. The CDR3: CASSSHHRLVNEQFF. The CDR3 nucleotides read TGTGCCAGCAGTTCCCATCACCGACTCGTTAATGAGCAGTTCTTC.

The chain employs TRBV12-5 and TRBJ1-2; 7 nucleotides match TRBD1. Per germline, CDR1 LGHNT and CDR2 FRNRAP. The CDR3 runs to 14 residues. V shed 5 bases and J 8 bases; nucleotides not matched to a gene: 11. The CDR3 sequence: CASGVGQPRGGYTF. DNA for the CDR3: TGTGCTAGTGGTGTGGGACAGCCCCGCGGGGGCTACACCTTC. The whole variable domain, remainder taken from reference TRBV12-5 and TRBJ1-2, is DARVTQTPRHKVTEMGQEVTMRCQPILGHNTVFWYRQTMMQGLELLAYFRNRAPLDDSGMPKDRFSAEMPDATLATLKIQPSEPRDSAVYFCASGVGQPRGGYTFGSGTRLTVV.

The chain has TRBV6-5 and TRBJ2-5; D is undetermined. The V gene's germline CDR1 is MNHEY and CDR2 SVGAGI. Trimming took 4 bases from V and 7 from J, leaving 13 bases between them. The CDR3 contains 13 residues. The CDR3 sequence: CASSLLRPGTQYF. The DNA of the CDR3 is TGTGCCAGCAGTTTACTAAGACCGGGGACCCAGTACTTC.

V is TRBV7-2 and J is TRBJ2-3, with TRBD2 identical over 7 bases. After removal of 5 bases from V and 0 bases from J, the junction contained 5 bases not matched to a gene. Per germline, CDR1 SGHTA and CDR2 FQGNSA. CDR3 length: 15 amino acids. The chain's CDR3 is CASSGLAGSTDTQYF. Written as DNA, the CDR3 is TGTGCCAGCAGCGGGTTAGCGGGTAGCACAGATACGCAGTATTTT.

This chain joins TRBV5-1 and TRBJ2-3; no definite D call. This CDR3 comprises 12 residues. V lost 4 bases and J 4 bases, leaving 7 bases between the germline ends. Germline V lookup: CDR1 SGHRS, CDR2 YFSETQ. CDR3 nucleotide sequence: TGCGCCAGCAGCACGGGTGCAGATACGCAGTATTTT. It encodes CASSTGADTQYF.

The J gene is TRBJ2-7, the V gene TRBV7-6; either TRBD1 or TRBD2 may fit D (5 bases each). The CDR3 loop spans 12 amino acids. Trimming cost V 3 bases and J 6 bases, with 9 bases left between them. Germline V gene data show CDR1 as SGHVS and CDR2 as FNYEAQ. In nucleotides, the CDR3 is TGTGCCAGCAGCTTGGGGGTGGGCGAGCAGTACTTC. Translating gives CASSLGVGEQYF.